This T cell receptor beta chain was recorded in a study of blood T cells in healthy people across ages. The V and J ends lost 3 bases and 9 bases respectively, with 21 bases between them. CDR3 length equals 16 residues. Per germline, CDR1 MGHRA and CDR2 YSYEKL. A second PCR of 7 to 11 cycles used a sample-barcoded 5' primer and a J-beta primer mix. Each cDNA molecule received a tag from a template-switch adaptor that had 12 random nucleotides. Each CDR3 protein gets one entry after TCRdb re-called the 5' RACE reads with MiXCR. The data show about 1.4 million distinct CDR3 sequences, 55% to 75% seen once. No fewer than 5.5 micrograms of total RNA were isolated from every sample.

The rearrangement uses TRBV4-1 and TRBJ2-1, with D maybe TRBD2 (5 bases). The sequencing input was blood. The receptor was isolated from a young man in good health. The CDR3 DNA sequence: TGCGCCAGCAGCCATGATACCGGGAAAAGGGCGGTTGAGCAGTTCTTC. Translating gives CASSHDTGKRAVEQFF.